These 26 T cell receptor beta chains came from one sample sequenced in a study of T cells in women clearing cervical HPV infection. TCRdb's copy holds only in-frame clones and misses some; the assay was immunoSEQ multiplex PCR. In total, the table holds tens of thousands of clones. Sequencing was performed on blood buffy coat. The receptors come from a woman between 18 and 69 years old with a cervical HPV16 infection that either progressed to CIN3+ or cleared (not recorded which).

With respect to this clone: From the germline J gene comes the end of the CDR3, since the read stops 3 residues before it. Other DNA sequences of this sample code for an identical CDR3. The J gene is TRBJ1-3, the V gene TRBV5-3; 7 positions match TRBD1. TRBV5-3 is an ORF, with its function uncertain. This CDR3 is built from 15 residues. V shed 0 bases, J shed 3 bases, and the junction held 3 bases outside the gene matches. The covered CDR3 bases are TGTGCCAGAAGCTTGGGTGACAGGGTTGGAAACACC. As protein: CARSLGDRVGNT. In full, the CDR3 is CARSLGDRVGNTIYF.

Remarks on this clone: The sequence runs out 3 residues before the end of the CDR3; the remainder is reconstructed from the germline J gene. This rearrangement joins TRBV28 to TRBJ1-6; weak D call: TRBD1 (5 bases). V lost 5 bases and J 10 bases, leaving 15 bases between the germline ends. In germline, CDR1 is MDHEN, CDR2 SYDVKM. The CDR3 runs to 14 residues. Incomplete CDR3 DNA: TGTGCCAGCAGTCCCCGGACAAGCGACTCACCC. This codes for CASSPRTSDSP. The CDR3, in full, reads CASSPRTSDSPLHF.

Worth noting for this clone: Coverage ceases 3 residues before the CDR3 finishes, and the germline J gene fills in the end. The same CDR3 is also encoded by other DNA sequences in this sample. The rearrangement uses TRBV5-1 and TRBJ1-3, with D possibly matching TRBD1 (5 bases). V shed 0 bases and J shed 6 bases, with 13 bases lying between them. This CDR3 comprises 15 residues. The germline V gene encodes CDR1 SGHRS and CDR2 YFSETQ. The CDR3 bases that were read are TGCGCCAGCAGCTTGGACGGGCAGGGAACAAACACC. This gives the protein CASSLDGQGTNT. The whole CDR3 is CASSLDGQGTNTIYF.

On this clone: The read terminates 3 residues before the CDR3 end, so the remaining end is supplied by the germline J gene. This chain connects TRBV5-5 to TRBJ1-4; TRBD1 is a possible D gene (6 bases). Germline CDR1 SGHKS, CDR2 YYEKEE (reference sequence). V gave up 2 bases and J gave up 8 bases, with 13 bases separating them. The CDR3 covers 14 residues. The sequenced CDR3 bases are TGTGCCAGCAGCTTTCTCCCAGGGGAAGAAAAA. This translates into CASSFLPGEEK. The full CDR3 reads CASSFLPGEEKLFF.

A note on this clone: The read ends 3 residues early relative to the CDR3; the germline J gene fills the gap. The rearrangement uses TRBV7-3 and TRBJ2-3; the match to TRBD2 covers 9 bases. V trimming: 5 bases; J trimming: 6 bases; junction bases outside the gene matches: 6. CDR1 and CDR2 (germline): SGHTA, FQGTGA. The CDR3 extends over 14 amino acids. Partial CDR3 DNA: TGTGCCAGCAGCCCAGGGACTAGCCGGGATACG. Translated, it gives CASSPGTSRDT. In full, the CDR3 reads CASSPGTSRDTQYF.

Note on this clone: The read finishes 3 residues shy of the CDR3 end, and the germline J gene is used to complete it. V gene TRBV7-3 combines with J gene TRBJ1-5; the D gene is possibly TRBD1 (5 bases). Germline V gives CDR1 SGHTA, CDR2 FQGTGA. The CDR3 spans 15 residues. The V gene lost 0 bases and the J gene lost 7 bases, with 13 bases spanning the gap. The covered CDR3 bases are TGTGCCAGCAGCTTAACGGGAAGGGGTGGCCAGCCC. Its protein is CASSLTGRGGQP. The CDR3 reads in full as CASSLTGRGGQPQHF.

With respect to this clone: At one boundary the junction diverges from the germline segment, which might be a read error. The CDR3 end falls 3 residues outside the read, so it is completed with the germline J gene. The genes are TRBV29-1 and TRBJ2-3; 12 bases fit TRBD1. The CDR3 is 13 residues long. Germline V CDR1 and CDR2: SQVTM, ANQGSEA. CDR3 amino acids: CSALGQGAETQYF. The sequenced CDR3 bases are TGCAGCGCGCTGGGACAGGGGGCAGAGACG.

Comment on this clone: The CDR3 end lies 3 residues beyond the end of the read and is filled in from the germline J gene. This sample also contains other DNA sequences that code for the same CDR3. This sequence joins TRBV7-9 and TRBJ1-3; 7 bases fit TRBD1. Germline CDR1 SEHNR, CDR2 FQNEAQ (reference sequence). The CDR3 length is 14 residues. Germline trimming cut 1 base from V and 5 bases from J; bases unmatched to any gene: 2. The sequenced CDR3 bases are TGTGCCAGCAGCTTAGAACAGGGGCGAAACACC. This encodes CASSLEQGRNT. The complete CDR3 sequence is CASSLEQGRNTIYF. The full variable domain, completed using reference TRBV7-9 and TRBJ1-3, is DTGVSQNPRHKITKRGQNVTFRCDPISEHNRLYWYRQTLGQGPEFLTYFQNEAQLEKSRLLSDRFSAERPKGSFSTLEIQRTEQGDSAMYLCASSLEQGRNTIYFGEGSWLTVV.

A remark on this clone: Coverage ceases 3 residues before the CDR3 finishes, and the germline J gene fills in the end. The chain is built from TRBV5-4 and TRBJ1-6; the D gene is possibly TRBD1 (6 bases). This CDR3 spans 15 amino acids. Germline V CDR1 and CDR2: SGHNT, YYREEE (reference sequence). V was shortened by 4 bases and J by 9 bases, with 17 bases between the two germline ends. CDR3 in amino acids: CASSTEGDAGSPLHF. CDR3 bases read: TGTGCCAGCAGCACCGAGGGGGACGCAGGTTCACCC. Full variable domain (remainder filled in from reference TRBV5-4 and TRBJ1-6): ETGVTQSPTHLIKTRGQQVTLRCSSQSGHNTVSWYQQALGQGPQFIFQYYREEENGRGNFPPRFSGLQFPNYSSELNVNALELDDSALYLCASSTEGDAGSPLHFGNGTRLTVT.

About this clone: The CDR3 goes on 3 residues after the read ends, and that part is filled in from the germline J gene. The V gene is TRBV4-1, the J gene TRBJ2-3, with a weak D call TRBD2 (5 bases). The germline V and J ends were trimmed by 10 bases and 8 bases, with 16 bases remaining between them. Germline CDR1 and CDR2: MGHRA and YSYEKL. This CDR3 contains 12 residues. Incomplete CDR3 DNA: TGCGCCACCCAAGATGACGGGGTTACG. Amino acids: CATQDDGVT. The whole CDR3 reads CATQDDGVTQYF.

Comment on this clone: The read ends 3 residues shy of where the CDR3 ends; the end is completed using the germline J gene. The chain combines TRBV30 with TRBJ1-1; D gene unclear. V was trimmed by 1 base and J by 3 bases, leaving 9 bases between them. The CDR3 has 13 amino acids. Germline assignment: CDR1 GTSNPN and CDR2 SVGIG (reference sequence). The sequenced CDR3 bases are TGTGCCTGGAGTGCCCAGGCGTACACTGAA. Its protein product is CAWSAQAYTE. The CDR3 reads in full as CAWSAQAYTEAFF.

Worth noting for this clone: Sequencing ends 3 residues short of the CDR3 end; the germline J gene provides the rest. The V call is TRBV11-2, the J call TRBJ2-5, with a weak D call TRBD1 (6 bases). Germline assignment: CDR1 SGHAT and CDR2 FQNNGV. This CDR3 is built from 12 residues. The V gene lost 4 bases and the J gene lost 7 bases, with 10 bases spanning the gap. CDR3 in amino acids: CASSSDRRTQYF. The covered CDR3 bases are TGTGCCAGCAGCTCCGACAGGAGGACC.

Details on this clone: The read ends 3 residues early relative to the CDR3; the germline J gene fills the gap. This sequence joins TRBV28 and TRBJ1-2; TRBD1 matches 9 bases. Germline-derived CDR1 and CDR2 are MDHEN and SYDVKM. The junction had 5 bases not matched to a gene; V was cut back by 5 bases and J by 4 bases. CDR3 size: 14 residues. The covered CDR3 bases are TGTGCCAGCAGTCTAGGACAGGGGACCTATGGC. It is translated as CASSLGQGTYG. From start to end, the CDR3 is CASSLGQGTYGYTF.

On this clone: The CDR3 end falls 3 residues outside the read, so it is completed with the germline J gene. This rearrangement joins TRBV20-1 to TRBJ1-1; TRBD1 might be the D (6 bases). The CDR3 has 16 amino acids. Germline-derived CDR1 and CDR2 are DFQATT and SNEGSKA (reference sequence). Between the trimmed V and J ends, which lost 1 base and 1 base, there was a span of 16 bases. The sequenced part of the CDR3 DNA is TGCAGTGCTAGAGGCCCTTATTTGACAGGGAACACTGAA. Protein product: CSARGPYLTGNTE. The whole CDR3 sequence reads CSARGPYLTGNTEAFF.

This clone shows up as medium-sized (0.01 to 0.1%) by frequency. The CDR3 extends 3 residues past the end of the read, so its final part is completed from the germline J gene. The chain links TRBV13 to TRBJ2-3; D gene ambiguous. The V gene lost 3 bases and the J gene lost 3 bases, with 7 bases spanning the gap. Per germline, CDR1 PRHDT and CDR2 FYEKMQ (reference sequence). The CDR3 covers 13 residues. The CDR3 bases that were read are TGTGCCAGCAGCTTTGTAGGGACAGATACG. It codes for CASSFVGTDT. The CDR3 in full is CASSFVGTDTQYF. The whole variable domain, filled in from reference TRBV13 and TRBJ2-3, reads AAGVIQSPRHLIKEKRETATLKCYPIPRHDTVYWYQQGPGQDPQFLISFYEKMQSDKGSIPDRFSAQQFSDYHSELNMSSLELGDSALYFCASSFVGTDTQYFGPGTRLTVL.

On this clone itself: The read terminates 3 residues ahead of where the CDR3 ends, so the germline J gene completes it. This chain uses TRBV13 with TRBJ1-6, with a weak D call TRBD1 (5 bases). The germline V gene has CDR1 PRHDT and CDR2 FYEKMQ (reference sequence). The CDR3 has 14 amino acids. V lost 6 bases, J lost 6 bases, and 12 bases lay in between. CDR3 residues: CASSRGGSNSPLHF. CDR3 bases read: TGTGCCAGCAGTCGGGGGGGAAGTAATTCACCC.

Turning to this clone: With the read ending 3 residues before the CDR3 end, the germline J gene is used to fill in that end. The chain is built from TRBV4-1 and TRBJ1-6; 7 bases are a match to TRBD1. The V gene end was trimmed by 0 bases and the J gene end by 8 bases; junction bases not matched to a gene: 4. This CDR3 region has 15 residues. Germline assignment: CDR1 MGHRA and CDR2 YSYEKL. The CDR3 here is CASSQEEGADSPLHF. The sequenced part of the CDR3 DNA is TGCGCCAGCAGCCAAGAGGAGGGGGCGGATTCACCC.

The CDR3 here is CAWSLDRAYEQYF. The CDR3 DNA, read in part, is TGTGCCTGGAGCCTTGACAGAGCCTACGAG. The chain recombines TRBV30 with TRBJ2-7; tentatively, D is TRBD1 (5 bases). Read coverage stops 3 residues before the CDR3 terminus; the germline J gene supplies the remainder. Germline assignment: CDR1 GTSNPN and CDR2 SVGIG (reference sequence). Trimming took 3 bases from V and 2 from J, leaving 11 bases between them. This CDR3 has 13 residues.

In the case of this clone: The CDR3 end falls 3 residues outside the read, so it is completed with the germline J gene. This sequence joins TRBV7-3 and TRBJ2-1, with 8 nucleotides matching TRBD2. Germline CDR1 SGHTA, CDR2 FQGTGA. The CDR3 has 14 residues. The trim removed 2 bases at V and 5 bases at J, leaving 2 bases unmatched. The CDR3 loop reads CASSLAGGNNEQFF. Partial CDR3 DNA: TGTGCCAGCAGCTTAGCGGGGGGCAACAATGAG. Supplemented by reference TRBV7-3 and TRBJ2-1, the full variable domain reads GAGVSQTPSNKVTEKGKYVELRCDPISGHTALYWYRQSLGQGPEFLIYFQGTGAADDSGLPNDRFFAVRPEGSVSTLKIQRTERGDSAVYLCASSLAGGNNEQFFGPGTRLTVL.

On this clone itself: The read falls 3 residues short of the CDR3 end, and the missing part is taken from the germline J gene. The chain couples TRBV20-1 to TRBJ2-3, with 9 bases identical to TRBD2. The germline CDR1 and CDR2 sequences are DFQATT and SNEGSKA (reference sequence). The CDR3 contains 19 residues. V gave up 2 bases and J gave up 1 base; unmatched junction bases: 16. CDR3 DNA, as far as it was read: TGCAGTGCTAGATCCAGAACTAGCGGGTCACCTAGGGGCACAGATACG. Amino acids: CSARSRTSGSPRGTDT. The whole CDR3 protein is CSARSRTSGSPRGTDTQYF.

Comments on this clone: Sequencing ends 3 residues short of the CDR3 end; the germline J gene provides the rest. The J gene is TRBJ2-3, the V gene TRBV20-1; 12 bases match TRBD2. Germline V gene sequence: CDR1 DFQATT, CDR2 SNEGSKA (reference sequence). The CDR3 length is 15 residues. V trimming: 4 bases; J trimming: 5 bases; junction bases outside the gene matches: 7. CDR3 region: CSATHPGLAGDTQYF. The CDR3 DNA, read in part, is TGCAGTGCTACACATCCGGGACTAGCGGGAGATACG.

To note about this clone: The sequence runs out 3 residues before the end of the CDR3; the remainder is reconstructed from the germline J gene. The V call is TRBV6-4, the J call TRBJ2-7; D perhaps matches TRBD2 (6 bases). Germline CDR1 is MRHNA and CDR2 is SNTAGT. The V end was cut by 8 bases, the J end by 6 bases, with 20 bases between. The CDR3 runs to 14 residues. CDR3 in amino acids: CASQGVWGEGEQYF. The CDR3 DNA, read in part, is TGTGCCAGCCAGGGAGTTTGGGGGGAAGGCGAG.

Concerning this clone itself: The read stops 3 residues short of the end of the CDR3; the missing end is completed from the germline J gene. This chain joins TRBV7-3 and TRBJ2-4, with D possibly matching TRBD1 (6 bases). The CDR3 sequence is 14 residues long. Germline lookup yields CDR1 SGHTA and CDR2 FQGTGA. Partial CDR3 DNA: TGTGCCAGCAGCTTAAACAGTCAGGGGATGGGT. This codes for CASSLNSQGMG. The full CDR3 reads CASSLNSQGMGQYF.

Of note for this clone: The CDR3 goes on 3 residues after the read ends, and that part is filled in from the germline J gene. V and J are TRBV6-1 and TRBJ1-2; D is possibly TRBD1 (5 bases). This CDR3 contains 15 residues. With 0 bases removed from V and 4 bases from J, the gap between germline ends came to 12 bases. Per the germline V gene, CDR1 is MNHNS and CDR2 is SASEGT. Incomplete CDR3 DNA: TGTGCCAGCAGTGAAGCCGCCCAGGGCACCTATGGC. Its protein product is CASSEAAQGTYG. The CDR3, in full, reads CASSEAAQGTYGYTF.

As for this clone: The read ends 3 residues before the CDR3 terminus; that terminus is restored from the germline J gene. J is TRBJ1-4 and V is TRBV19, with D tentatively TRBD1 (6 bases). Between the trimmed V and J ends, which lost 5 bases and 4 bases, there was a span of 14 bases. Germline V gene data show CDR1 as LNHDA and CDR2 as SQIVND (reference sequence). The CDR3 consists of 15 residues. The CDR3 here is CASSGRDMNNEKLFF. CDR3 DNA, as far as it was read: TGTGCCAGTAGTGGGCGGGACATGAATAATGAAAAA.

A note on this clone: The read finishes 3 residues shy of the CDR3 end, and the germline J gene is used to complete it. The rearrangement links TRBV30 to TRBJ2-4; the D gene is possibly TRBD1 (6 bases). CDR3 size: 13 residues. In germline, CDR1 is GTSNPN, CDR2 SVGIG (reference sequence). The CDR3 loop reads CAWSPGAGDGQYF. CDR3 DNA (partial): TGTGCCTGGAGTCCAGGGGCAGGGGATGGT.